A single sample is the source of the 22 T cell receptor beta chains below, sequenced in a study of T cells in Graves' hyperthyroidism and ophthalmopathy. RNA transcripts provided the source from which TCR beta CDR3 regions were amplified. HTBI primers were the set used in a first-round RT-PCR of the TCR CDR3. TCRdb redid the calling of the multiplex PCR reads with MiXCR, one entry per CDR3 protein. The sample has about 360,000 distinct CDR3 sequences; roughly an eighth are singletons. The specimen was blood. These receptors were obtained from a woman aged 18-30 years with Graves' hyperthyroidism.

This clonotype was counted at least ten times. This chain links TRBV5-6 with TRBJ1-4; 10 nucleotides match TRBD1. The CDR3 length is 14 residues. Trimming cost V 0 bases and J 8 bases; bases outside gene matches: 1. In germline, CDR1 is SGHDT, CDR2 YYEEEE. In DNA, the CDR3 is TGTGCCAGCAGCTTGGGGACAGGGGGAGAAAAACTGTTTTTT. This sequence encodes CASSLGTGGEKLFF.

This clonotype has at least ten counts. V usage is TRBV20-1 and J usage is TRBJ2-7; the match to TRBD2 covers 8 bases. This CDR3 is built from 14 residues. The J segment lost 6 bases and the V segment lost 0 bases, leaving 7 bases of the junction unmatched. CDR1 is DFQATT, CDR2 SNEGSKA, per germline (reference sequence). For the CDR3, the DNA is TGCAGTGCTAGAGATCCAGCGGGAGTGCCCGAGCAGTACTTC. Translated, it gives CSARDPAGVPEQYF.

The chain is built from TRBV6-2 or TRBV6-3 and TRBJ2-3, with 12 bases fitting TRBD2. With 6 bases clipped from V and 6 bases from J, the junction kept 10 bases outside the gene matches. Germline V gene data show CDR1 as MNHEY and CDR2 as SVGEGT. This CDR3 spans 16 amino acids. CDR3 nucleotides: TGTGCCAGCAGCGTAGAAGGACTAGCGGGGATGGATACGCAGTATTTT. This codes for CASSVEGLAGMDTQYF.

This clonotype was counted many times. The CDR3 protein is CATSSGTASYNEQFF. The CDR3 nucleotides are TGTGCCACCTCTAGCGGGACCGCCTCCTACAATGAGCAGTTCTTC. This sequence joins TRBV7-2 and TRBJ2-1; 9 positions agree with TRBD2. CDR1 SGHTA and CDR2 FQGNSA come from the germline V gene. V dropped 10 bases and J dropped 0; count of bases not matched to a gene: 7. The CDR3 totals 15 residues.

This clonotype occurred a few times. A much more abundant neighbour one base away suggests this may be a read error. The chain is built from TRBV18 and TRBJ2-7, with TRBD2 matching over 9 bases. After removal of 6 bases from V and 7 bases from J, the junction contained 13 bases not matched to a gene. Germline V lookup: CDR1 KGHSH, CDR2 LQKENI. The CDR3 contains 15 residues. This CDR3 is CASSMTSGFVREQYF. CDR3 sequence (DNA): TGTGCCAGCTCGATGACTAGCGGCTTTGTACGTGAGCAGTACTTC.

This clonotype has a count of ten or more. CDR3 sequence reads: CASSSTGFDQPQHF. The CDR3 nucleotides are TGTGCCAGCAGCTCTACGGGTTTCGATCAGCCCCAGCATTTT. The chain links TRBV7-9 to TRBJ1-5; D unclear. The CDR3 is made up of 14 amino acids. Between the trimmed V and J ends, which lost 4 bases and 5 bases, there was a span of 12 bases. Per the germline V gene, CDR1 is SEHNR and CDR2 is FQNEAQ (reference sequence). The full variable domain, its missing parts supplied by reference TRBV7-9 and TRBJ1-5, is DTGVSQNPRHKITKRGQNVTFRCDPISEHNRLYWYRQTLGQGPEFLTYFQNEAQLEKSRLLSDRFSAERPKGSFSTLEIQRTEQGDSAMYLCASSSTGFDQPQHFGDGTRLSIL.

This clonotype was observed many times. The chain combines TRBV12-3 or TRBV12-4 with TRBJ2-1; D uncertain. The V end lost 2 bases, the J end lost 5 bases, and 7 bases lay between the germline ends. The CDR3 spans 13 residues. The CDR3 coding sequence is TGTGCCAGCAGTTTATGGGTGAACAATGAGCAGTTCTTC. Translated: CASSLWVNNEQFF.

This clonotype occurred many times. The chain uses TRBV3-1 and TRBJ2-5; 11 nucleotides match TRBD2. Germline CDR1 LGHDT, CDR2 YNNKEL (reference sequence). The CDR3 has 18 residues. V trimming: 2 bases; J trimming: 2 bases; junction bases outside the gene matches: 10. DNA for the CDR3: TGTGCCAGCAGCCAACCGACCGGGACTAGCGGACCACAAGAGACCCAGTACTTC. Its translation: CASSQPTGTSGPQETQYF.

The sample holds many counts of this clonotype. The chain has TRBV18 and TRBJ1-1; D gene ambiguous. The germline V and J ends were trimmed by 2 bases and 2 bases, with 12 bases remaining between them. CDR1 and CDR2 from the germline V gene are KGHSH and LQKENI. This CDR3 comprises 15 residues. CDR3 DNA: TGTGCCAGCTCACCATTCGGACGCTTAAACACTGAAGCTTTCTTT. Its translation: CASSPFGRLNTEAFF.

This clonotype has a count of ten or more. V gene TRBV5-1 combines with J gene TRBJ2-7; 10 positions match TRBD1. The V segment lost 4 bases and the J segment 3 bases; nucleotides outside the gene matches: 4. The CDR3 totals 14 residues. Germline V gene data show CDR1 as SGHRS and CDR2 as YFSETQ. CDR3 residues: CASSPDRGDYEQYF. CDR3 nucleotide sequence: TGCGCCAGCAGCCCGGACAGGGGGGACTACGAGCAGTACTTC.

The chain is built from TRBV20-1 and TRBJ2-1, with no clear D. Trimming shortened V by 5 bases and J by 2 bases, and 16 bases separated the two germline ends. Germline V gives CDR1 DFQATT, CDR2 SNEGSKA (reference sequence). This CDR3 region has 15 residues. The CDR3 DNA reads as TGCAGTGCTGGTGGTGGGAATTCGGCCTACAATGAGCAGTTCTTC. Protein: CSAGGGNSAYNEQFF.

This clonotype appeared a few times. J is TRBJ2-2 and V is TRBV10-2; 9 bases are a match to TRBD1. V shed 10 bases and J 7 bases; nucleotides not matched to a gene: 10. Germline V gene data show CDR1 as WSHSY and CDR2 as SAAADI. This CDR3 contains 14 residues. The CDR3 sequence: CAIRDREKFGELFF. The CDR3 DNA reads TGCGCCATCAGGGACAGGGAGAAATTCGGGGAGCTGTTTTTT.

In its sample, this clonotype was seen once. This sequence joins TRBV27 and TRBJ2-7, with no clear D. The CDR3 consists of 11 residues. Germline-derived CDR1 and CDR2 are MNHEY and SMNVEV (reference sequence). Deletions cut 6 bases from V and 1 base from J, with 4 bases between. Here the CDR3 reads CASRPSYEQYF. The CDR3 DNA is TGTGCCAGCAGACCGTCCTACGAGCAGTACTTC.

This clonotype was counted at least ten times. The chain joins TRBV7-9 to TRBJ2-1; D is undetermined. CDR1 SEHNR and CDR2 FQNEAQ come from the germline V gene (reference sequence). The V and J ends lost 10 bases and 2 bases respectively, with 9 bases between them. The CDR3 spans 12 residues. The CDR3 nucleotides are TGTGCCACCCGACTGGCCTACAATGAGCAGTTCTTC. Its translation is CATRLAYNEQFF.

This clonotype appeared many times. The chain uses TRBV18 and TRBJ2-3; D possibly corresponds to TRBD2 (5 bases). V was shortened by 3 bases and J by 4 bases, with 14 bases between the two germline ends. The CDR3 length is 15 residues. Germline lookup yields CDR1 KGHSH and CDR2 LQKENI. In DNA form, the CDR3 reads TGTGCCAGCTCACCCGACCTAGCTCGGGCAGATACGCAGTATTTT. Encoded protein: CASSPDLARADTQYF.

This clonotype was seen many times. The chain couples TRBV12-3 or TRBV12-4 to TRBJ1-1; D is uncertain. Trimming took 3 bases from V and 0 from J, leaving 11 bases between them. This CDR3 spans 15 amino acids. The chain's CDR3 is CASSFLPNMNTEAFF. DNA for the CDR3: TGTGCCAGCAGTTTTCTCCCAAACATGAACACTGAAGCTTTCTTT.

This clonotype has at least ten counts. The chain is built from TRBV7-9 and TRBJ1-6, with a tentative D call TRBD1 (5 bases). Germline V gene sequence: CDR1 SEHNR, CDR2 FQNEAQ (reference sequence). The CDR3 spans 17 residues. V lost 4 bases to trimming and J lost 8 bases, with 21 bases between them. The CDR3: CASSSPSAGTSHSPLHF. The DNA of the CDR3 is TGTGCCAGCAGCTCCCCCAGTGCCGGGACCTCTCATTCACCCCTCCACTTT.

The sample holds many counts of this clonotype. The CDR3 coding sequence is TGTGCCAGCAATGCCGGACAGAGCAATCAGCCCCAGCATTTT. Its protein product is CASNAGQSNQPQHF. The V call is TRBV2, the J call TRBJ1-5; a weak D match, TRBD1 (6 bases). Trimming removed 7 bases at V and 1 base at J, with 11 bases between. Germline V lookup: CDR1 SNHLY, CDR2 FYNNEI. This CDR3 comprises 14 residues.

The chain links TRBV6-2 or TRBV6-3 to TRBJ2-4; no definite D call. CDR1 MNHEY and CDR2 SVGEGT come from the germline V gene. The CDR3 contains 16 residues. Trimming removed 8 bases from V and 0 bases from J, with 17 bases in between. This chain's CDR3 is CASEPDPPLAKNIQYF. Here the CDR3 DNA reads TGTGCCAGCGAGCCCGACCCGCCCTTAGCCAAAAACATTCAGTACTTC.

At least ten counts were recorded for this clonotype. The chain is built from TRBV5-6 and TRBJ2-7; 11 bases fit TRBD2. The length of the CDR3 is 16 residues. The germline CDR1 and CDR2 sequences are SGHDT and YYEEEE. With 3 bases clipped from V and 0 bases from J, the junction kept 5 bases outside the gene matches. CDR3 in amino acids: CASSWGLAESSYEQYF. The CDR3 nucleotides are TGTGCCAGCAGCTGGGGACTAGCGGAGAGCTCCTACGAGCAGTACTTC.

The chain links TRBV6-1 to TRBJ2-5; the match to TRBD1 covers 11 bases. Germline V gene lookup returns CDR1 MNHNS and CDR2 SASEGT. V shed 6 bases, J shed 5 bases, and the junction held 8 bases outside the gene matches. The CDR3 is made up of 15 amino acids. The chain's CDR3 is CASRGRDRGSETQYF. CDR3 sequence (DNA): TGTGCCAGCAGGGGACGGGACAGGGGGTCGGAGACCCAGTACTTC.

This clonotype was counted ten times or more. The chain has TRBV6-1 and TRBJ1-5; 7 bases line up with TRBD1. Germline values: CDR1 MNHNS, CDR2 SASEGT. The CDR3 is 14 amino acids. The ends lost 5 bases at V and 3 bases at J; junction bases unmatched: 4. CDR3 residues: CASSSDRFNQPQHF. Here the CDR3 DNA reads TGTGCCAGCAGTTCGGACAGGTTCAATCAGCCCCAGCATTTT.